The 18 T cell receptor beta chains listed next were all sequenced from one sample in a study of shared clonotypes between healthy human individuals. This table comes from immunoSEQ multiplex PCR, and its TCRdb copy is limited to in-frame clones, with some not included. The data contain hundreds of thousands of clones, 74% of them singletons. Sequencing was done on a sample of memory CD4+ T cells sorted from blood. Sample subset: CD45RA-negative fraction. The source of these receptors is a woman aged 25 to 39 in good health.

This clone was recorded a few times. The V and J genes are TRBV7-2 and TRBJ2-7; the match to TRBD1 covers 9 bases. The germline CDR1 and CDR2 sequences are SGHTA and FQGNSA. The CDR3 has 15 amino acids. V dropped 3 bases and J dropped 3; count of bases not matched to a gene: 6. CDR3 loop: CASSFTPGQGYEQYF. The DNA of the CDR3 is TGTGCCAGCAGCTTCACGCCGGGACAGGGCTACGAGCAGTACTTC.

The chain combines TRBV28 with TRBJ1-5, with TRBD1 matching 7 bases. The length of the CDR3 is 15 residues. V shed 8 bases and J 3 bases; nucleotides not matched to a gene: 10. The germline V gene encodes CDR1 MDHEN and CDR2 SYDVKM. Here the CDR3 reads CASVDRALSNQPQHF. Here the CDR3 DNA reads TGTGCCAGCGTAGACAGGGCCCTCTCCAATCAGCCCCAGCATTTT.

The rearrangement links TRBV7-8 to TRBJ1-2, with a tentative D call TRBD1 (6 bases). Trimming cost V 5 bases and J 8 bases, with 21 bases left between them. The CDR3 sequence is 15 residues long. Germline assignment: CDR1 SGHVS and CDR2 FQNEAQ. The DNA for the CDR3 is TGTGCCAGCAGCACATACAGGGAAGAGGTAGACGGCTACACCTTC. Translated: CASSTYREEVDGYTF.

This chain links TRBV28 with TRBJ2-7; 16 nucleotides align to TRBD2. V shed 6 bases, J shed 4 bases, and the junction held 15 bases outside the gene matches. This CDR3 comprises 19 residues. In germline, CDR1 is MDHEN, CDR2 SYDVKM. CDR3 sequence: CASRSPGLAGGLPLYEQYF. Here the CDR3 DNA reads TGTGCCAGCAGGAGCCCGGGACTAGCGGGAGGGCTGCCTCTTTACGAGCAGTACTTC.

The rearrangement uses TRBV2 and TRBJ2-2; TRBD1 aligns across 8 bases. Germline V gene data show CDR1 as SNHLY and CDR2 as FYNNEI. V shed 4 bases and J 5 bases; nucleotides not matched to a gene: 3. The CDR3 loop spans 14 amino acids. CDR3 nucleotides: TGTGCCAGCAGTGGGACAGGGAGGACCGGGGAGCTGTTTTTT. This translates into CASSGTGRTGELFF.

The V gene is TRBV2, the J gene TRBJ2-7, with D possibly TRBD2 on 6 matching bases. Trimming left V 5 bases short and J 5 bases short, with 16 bases between. The CDR3 extends over 14 amino acids. CDR1 and CDR2 from the germline V gene are SNHLY and FYNNEI. The CDR3 bases are TGTGCCAGCAGTCTACTAGCATCGGTGAACGAGCAGTACTTC. Protein product: CASSLLASVNEQYF.

The chain combines TRBV5-1 with TRBJ1-1, with TRBD1 as a possible D gene (5 bases). The germline CDR1 and CDR2 sequences are SGHRS and YFSETQ. The CDR3 is 14 amino acids. V was shortened by 7 bases and J by 0 bases, with 13 bases between the two germline ends. CDR3 loop: CASWDGRVNTEAFF. For the CDR3, the DNA is TGCGCCAGCTGGGATGGCAGGGTGAACACTGAAGCTTTCTTT.

This clone has more than one count but fewer than ten. The rearrangement links TRBV20-1 to TRBJ2-1; D is undetermined. CDR3 length equals 11 residues. From germline, CDR1 is DFQATT and CDR2 SNEGSKA (reference sequence). The CDR3 region has the DNA TGCAGCCTTTCCGGCTACAATGAGCAGTTCTTC. This codes for CSLSGYNEQFF.

The CDR3 sequence is CASSPVTGGGTDTQYF. DNA of the CDR3: TGTGCCAGCAGCCCCGTGACAGGGGGAGGGACAGATACGCAGTATTTT. V usage is TRBV28 and J usage is TRBJ2-3; 9 nucleotides align to TRBD1. The germline V gene encodes CDR1 MDHEN and CDR2 SYDVKM. V was clipped by 6 bases and J by 3 bases; unmatched bases: 10. The CDR3 covers 16 residues.

This clone was seen repeatedly, ten times or more. The chain joins TRBV9 to TRBJ2-1; D tentatively fits TRBD1 or TRBD2 (5 bases each). V was cut by 4 bases and J by 8 bases, with 22 bases left in between. Germline V CDR1 and CDR2: SGDLS, YYNGEE. The CDR3 is 16 residues long. The DNA for the CDR3 is TGTGCCAGCAGCCGCACGCTGGGGGAGTCTAGCCATGAGCAGTTCTTC. This gives the protein CASSRTLGESSHEQFF. Drawing the rest from reference TRBV9 and TRBJ2-1, the complete variable domain is DSGVTQTPKHLITATGQRVTLRCSPRSGDLSVYWYQQSLDQGLQFLIQYYNGEERAKGNILERFSAQQFPDLHSELNLSSLELGDSALYFCASSRTLGESSHEQFFGPGTRLTVL.

The chain joins TRBV6-9 to TRBJ2-7; weak D call: TRBD1 (6 bases). The CDR3 covers 14 residues. Trimming cost V 10 bases and J 1 base, with 17 bases left between them. Germline CDR1 and CDR2: MNHGY and SVAAGI. Here the CDR3 DNA reads TGTGCCACGTACACGGGGACATGGTCCTACGAGCAGTACTTC. It encodes CATYTGTWSYEQYF.

Points on this clone: Other DNA sequences of this sample code for an identical CDR3. This sequence joins TRBV10-3 and TRBJ2-2; no reliable D call. Germline lookup yields CDR1 ENHRY and CDR2 SYGVKD. Trimming cost V 3 bases and J 5 bases, with 10 bases left between them. The CDR3 sequence is 14 residues long. The chain's CDR3 is CAISEASGTGELFF. CDR3 DNA: TGTGCCATCAGTGAAGCTTCCGGGACCGGGGAGCTGTTTTTT.

The rearrangement links TRBV28 to TRBJ2-7; D is perhaps TRBD1 or TRBD2 (6 bases each). V lost 6 bases and J 4 bases, leaving 16 bases between the germline ends. CDR3 size: 14 residues. From germline, CDR1 is MDHEN and CDR2 SYDVKM. The CDR3 DNA sequence: TGTGCCAGCAGCTCAGGAGGGGGGCCTTACGAGCAGTACTTC. Its translation: CASSSGGGPYEQYF. Full variable domain (outside the CDR3, taken from reference TRBV28 and TRBJ2-7): DVKVTQSSRYLVKRTGEKVFLECVQDMDHENMFWYRQDPGLGLRLIYFSYDVKMKEKGDIPEGYSVSREKKERFSLILESASTNQTSMYLCASSSGGGPYEQYFGPGTRLTVT.

The CDR3 protein is CASSEGLTIHGYTF. The CDR3 DNA is TGTGCCAGCAGTGAGGGACTAACCATCCATGGCTACACCTTC. V and J are TRBV9 and TRBJ1-2; a weak D match, TRBD1 (5 bases). With 5 bases removed from V and 6 bases from J, the gap between germline ends came to 17 bases. Per germline, CDR1 SGDLS and CDR2 YYNGEE. The CDR3 length is 14 residues.

The genes are TRBV6-1 and TRBJ1-5, with unresolved D. There are 12 residues in the CDR3. V was clipped by 9 bases and J by 0 bases, with 6 bases between them. The germline V gene encodes CDR1 MNHNS and CDR2 SASEGT. CDR3 bases: TGTGCCAGTACTTTTAGCAATCAGCCCCAGCATTTT. Its translation is CASTFSNQPQHF.

This chain uses TRBV7-8 with TRBJ1-1; D is ambiguous. The CDR3 contains 14 residues. Trimming removed 3 bases at V and 4 bases at J, with 12 bases between. The V gene's germline CDR1 is SGHVS and CDR2 FQNEAQ. The CDR3 DNA is TGTGCCAGCAGCTTTACTGAGGTGGGCACTGAAGCTTTCTTT. Translating it yields CASSFTEVGTEAFF.

The chain couples TRBV10-3 to TRBJ1-1, with 11 positions matching TRBD1. Germline CDR1 and CDR2: ENHRY and SYGVKD. V trimming: 0 bases; J trimming: 8 bases; junction bases outside the gene matches: 14. The CDR3 is made up of 18 amino acids. For the CDR3, the DNA is TGTGCCATCAGTGAGTCGATGAGGGGGACAGGGGGGTTCGGCGAAGCTTTCTTT. Its protein is CAISESMRGTGGFGEAFF.

The rearrangement uses TRBV5-1 and TRBJ1-1, with 9 bases that match TRBD1. Germline V CDR1 and CDR2: SGHRS, YFSETQ. The CDR3 totals 14 residues. J was trimmed by 3 bases and V by 4 bases; bases with no gene match: 4. The CDR3 loop reads CASSPGQGDTEAFF. In DNA, the CDR3 is TGCGCCAGCAGCCCGGGACAGGGCGACACTGAAGCTTTCTTT. The whole variable domain, filled in from reference TRBV5-1 and TRBJ1-1, reads KAGVTQTPRYLIKTRGQQVTLSCSPISGHRSVSWYQQTPGQGLQFLFEYFSETQRNKGNFPGRFSGRQFSNSRSEMNVSTLELGDSALYLCASSPGQGDTEAFFGQGTRLTVV.